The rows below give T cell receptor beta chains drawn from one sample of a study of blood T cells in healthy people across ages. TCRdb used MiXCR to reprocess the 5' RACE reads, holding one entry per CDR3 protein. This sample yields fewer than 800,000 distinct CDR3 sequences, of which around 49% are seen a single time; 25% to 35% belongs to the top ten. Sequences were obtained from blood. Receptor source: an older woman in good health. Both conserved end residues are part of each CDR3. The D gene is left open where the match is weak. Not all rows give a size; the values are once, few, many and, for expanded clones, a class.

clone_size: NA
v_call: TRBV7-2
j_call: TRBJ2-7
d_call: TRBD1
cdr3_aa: CASSLGQGVIYEQYF
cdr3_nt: TGTGCCAGCAGCTTGGGACAGGGGGTCATCTACGAGCAGTACTTC

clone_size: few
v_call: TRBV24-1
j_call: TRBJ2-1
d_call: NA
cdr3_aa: CATSDQSGGFNEQFF
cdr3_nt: TGTGCCACCAGTGATCAATCGGGGGGCTTCAATGAGCAGTTCTTC

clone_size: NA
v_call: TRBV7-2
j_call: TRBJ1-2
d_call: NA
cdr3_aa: CASSLETGREGYTF
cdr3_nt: TGTGCCAGCAGCTTAGAAACAGGCCGAGAGGGCTACACCTTC

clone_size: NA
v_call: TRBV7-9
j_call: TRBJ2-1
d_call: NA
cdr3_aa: CASSNGWVDEQFF
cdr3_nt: TGTGCCAGCAGCAATGGTTGGGTGGATGAGCAGTTCTTC

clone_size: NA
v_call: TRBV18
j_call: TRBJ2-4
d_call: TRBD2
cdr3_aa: CASSPTSAGRENIQYF
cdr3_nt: TGTGCCAGCTCACCCACTAGCGCCGGCAGGGAAAACATTCAGTACTTC

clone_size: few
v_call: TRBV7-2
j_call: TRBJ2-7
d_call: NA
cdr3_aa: CASSPGGDSSYEQYF
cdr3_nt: TGTGCCAGCAGCCCCGGGGGGGACAGCTCCTACGAGCAGTACTTC

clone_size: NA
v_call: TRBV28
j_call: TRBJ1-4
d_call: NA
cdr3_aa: CASSLAGNENLFF
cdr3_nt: TGTGCCAGCAGTTTAGCTGGGAATGAAAACCTGTTTTTT

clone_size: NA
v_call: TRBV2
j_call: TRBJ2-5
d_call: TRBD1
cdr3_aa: CASRGDSVQETQYF
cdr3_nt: TGTGCCAGCAGGGGGGACAGCGTACAAGAGACCCAGTACTTC

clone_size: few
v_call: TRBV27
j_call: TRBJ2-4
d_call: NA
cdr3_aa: CATRRELAKNIQYF
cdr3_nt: TGTGCCACCCGAAGGGAACTAGCCAAAAACATTCAGTACTTC

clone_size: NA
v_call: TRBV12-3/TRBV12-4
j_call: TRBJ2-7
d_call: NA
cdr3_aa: CASSREDSEDEQYF
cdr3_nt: TGTGCCAGCAGCAGAGAGGATTCTGAAGACGAGCAGTACTTC

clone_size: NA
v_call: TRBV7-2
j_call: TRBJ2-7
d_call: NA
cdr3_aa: CASSESSSYEQYF
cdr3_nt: TGTGCCAGCAGCGAGTCCTCCTCCTACGAGCAGTACTTC

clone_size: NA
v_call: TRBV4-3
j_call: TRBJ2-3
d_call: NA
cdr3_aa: CANSQVSVDTQYF
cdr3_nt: TGCGCCAACAGCCAAGTCTCCGTAGATACGCAGTATTTT

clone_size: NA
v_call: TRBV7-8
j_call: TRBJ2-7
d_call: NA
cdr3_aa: CASSQAGTNTYEQYF
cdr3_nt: TGTGCCAGCAGCCAAGCCGGGACGAATACCTACGAGCAGTACTTC

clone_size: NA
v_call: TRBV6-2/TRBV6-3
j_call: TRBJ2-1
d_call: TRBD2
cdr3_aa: CASSYSAGTSGYEQFF
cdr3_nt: TGTGCCAGCAGTTACTCCGCCGGGACTAGCGGTTATGAGCAGTTCTTC

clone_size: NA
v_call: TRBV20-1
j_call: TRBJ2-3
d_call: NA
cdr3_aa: CSQRSSISTDTQYF
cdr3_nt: TGCTCCCAGCGGTCCTCTATCAGCACAGATACGCAGTATTTT

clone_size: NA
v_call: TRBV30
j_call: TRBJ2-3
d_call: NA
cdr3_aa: CAWSIGTTYSTDTQYF
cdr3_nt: TGTGCCTGGAGCATCGGGACAACTTATAGCACAGATACGCAGTATTTT

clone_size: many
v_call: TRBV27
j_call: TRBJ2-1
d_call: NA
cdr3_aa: CARQGEQFF
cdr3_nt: TGTGCCAGACAGGGAGAGCAGTTCTTC

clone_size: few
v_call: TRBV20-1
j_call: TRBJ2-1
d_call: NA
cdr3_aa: CSPPGVGSSYNEQFF
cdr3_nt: TGCAGTCCCCCCGGGGTTGGTAGCTCCTACAATGAGCAGTTCTTC

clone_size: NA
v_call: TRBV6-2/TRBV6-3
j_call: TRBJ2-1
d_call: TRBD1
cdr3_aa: CASSYRGMIPNEQFF
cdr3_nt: TGTGCCAGCAGCTACAGGGGGATGATTCCCAATGAGCAGTTCTTC

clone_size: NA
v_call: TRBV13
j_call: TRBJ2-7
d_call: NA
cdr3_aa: CASSLRTTNKDEQYF
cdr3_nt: TGTGCCAGCAGCTTACGGACTACCAATAAAGACGAGCAGTACTTC

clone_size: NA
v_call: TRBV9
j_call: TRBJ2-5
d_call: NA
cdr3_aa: CASSVNGDEQYF
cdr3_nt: TGTGCCAGCAGCGTAAATGGGGATGAGCAGTACTTC

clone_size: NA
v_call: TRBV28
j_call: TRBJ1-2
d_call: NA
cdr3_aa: CASSLEVGAAEGYTF
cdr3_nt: TGTGCCAGCAGTTTAGAAGTGGGGGCAGCGGAGGGCTACACCTTC

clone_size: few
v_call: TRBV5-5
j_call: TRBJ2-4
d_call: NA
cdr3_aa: CASSLRGMEKNIQYF
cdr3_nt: TGTGCCAGCAGCTTGCGGGGTATGGAGAAAAACATTCAGTACTTC

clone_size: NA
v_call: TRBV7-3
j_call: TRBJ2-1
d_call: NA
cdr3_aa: CASSLSPQETQFF
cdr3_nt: TGTGCCAGCAGCCTAAGCCCACAAGAGACCCAGTTCTTC

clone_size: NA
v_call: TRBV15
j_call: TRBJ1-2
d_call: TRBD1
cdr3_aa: CATSSGQGLYGYTF
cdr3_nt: TGTGCCACCAGCAGTGGACAGGGGCTCTATGGCTACACCTTC

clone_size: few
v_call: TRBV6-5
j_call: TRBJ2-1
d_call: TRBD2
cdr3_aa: CASSPTAGGWYNEQFF
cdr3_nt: TGTGCCAGCAGTCCCACTGCGGGGGGCTGGTACAATGAGCAGTTCTTC

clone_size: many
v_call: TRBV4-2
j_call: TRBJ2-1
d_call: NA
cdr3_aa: CASSQDSWEQFF
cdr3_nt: TGTGCCAGCAGCCAAGATTCATGGGAGCAGTTCTTC

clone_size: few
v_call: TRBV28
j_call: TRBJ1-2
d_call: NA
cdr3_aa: CASSLAGYSGYGYTF
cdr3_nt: TGTGCCAGCAGCCTCGCAGGATATTCGGGCTATGGCTACACCTTC

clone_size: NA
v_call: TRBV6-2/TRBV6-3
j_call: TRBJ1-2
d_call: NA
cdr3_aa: CASTEPGRALRYTF
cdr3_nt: TGTGCCAGCACCGAACCTGGACGGGCCTTACGCTACACCTTC

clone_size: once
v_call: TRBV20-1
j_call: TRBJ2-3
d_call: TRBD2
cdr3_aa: CSANPTSGGADTQYF
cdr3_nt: TGCAGTGCAAATCCAACTAGCGGGGGTGCAGATACGCAGTATTTT

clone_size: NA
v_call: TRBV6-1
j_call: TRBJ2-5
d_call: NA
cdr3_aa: CASSEAPHNEQYF
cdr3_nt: TGTGCCAGCAGTGAAGCACCGCACAATGAGCAGTACTTC